The clone carrying this T cell receptor (beta chain) was recorded at least ten times. This sample is part of a study of chronic HIV infection and antiretroviral therapy. TCRdb reanalysed the 5' RACE reads using MiXCR and keeps one entry per CDR3 protein. The sample contains about 38,000 distinct CDR3 sequences, 7% to 10% of which appear only once. The source of this sequence is an adult who had HIV and had not received antiretroviral therapy, or was an uninfected healthy control (not recorded which). Sample: peripheral blood.

The CDR3 nucleotides read TGTGCCAGCAGTTTGACAGCCACTAATGAAAAACTGTTTTTT. Residues: CASSLTATNEKLFF. This chain uses TRBV28 with TRBJ1-4, with a weak D call TRBD1 (5 bases). Germline assignment: CDR1 MDHEN and CDR2 SYDVKM. Trimming left V 3 bases short and J 2 bases short, with 7 bases between. CDR3 length: 14 residues. Drawing the rest from reference TRBV28 and TRBJ1-4, the complete variable domain is DVKVTQSSRYLVKRTGEKVFLECVQDMDHENMFWYRQDPGLGLRLIYFSYDVKMKEKGDIPEGYSVSREKKERFSLILESASTNQTSMYLCASSLTATNEKLFFGSGTQLSVL.